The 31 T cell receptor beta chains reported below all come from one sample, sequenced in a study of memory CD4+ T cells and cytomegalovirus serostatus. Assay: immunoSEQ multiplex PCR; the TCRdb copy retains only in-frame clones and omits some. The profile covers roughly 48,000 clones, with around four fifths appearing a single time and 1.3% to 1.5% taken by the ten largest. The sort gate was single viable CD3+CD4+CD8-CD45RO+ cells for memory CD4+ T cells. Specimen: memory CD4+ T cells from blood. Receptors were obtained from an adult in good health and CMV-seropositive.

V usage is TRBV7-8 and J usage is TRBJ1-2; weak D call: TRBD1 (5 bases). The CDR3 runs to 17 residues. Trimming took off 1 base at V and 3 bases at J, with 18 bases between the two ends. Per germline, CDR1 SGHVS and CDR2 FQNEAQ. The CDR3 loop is CASSLEGGAGIDYGYTF. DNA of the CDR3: TGTGCCAGCAGCTTAGAGGGTGGGGCGGGTATTGACTATGGCTACACCTTC. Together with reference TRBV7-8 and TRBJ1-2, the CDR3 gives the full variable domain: GAGVSQSPRYKVAKRGQDVALRCDPISGHVSLFWYQQALGQGPEFLTYFQNEAQLDKSGLPSDRFFAERPEGSVSTLKIQRTQQEDSAVYLCASSLEGGAGIDYGYTFGSGTRLTVV.

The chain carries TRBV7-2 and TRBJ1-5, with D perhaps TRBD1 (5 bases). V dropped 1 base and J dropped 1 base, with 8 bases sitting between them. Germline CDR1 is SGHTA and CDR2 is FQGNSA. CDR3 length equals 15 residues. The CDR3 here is CASSLVTGSNQPQHF. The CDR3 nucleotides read TGTGCCAGCAGCTTAGTAACAGGAAGCAATCAGCCCCAGCATTTT.

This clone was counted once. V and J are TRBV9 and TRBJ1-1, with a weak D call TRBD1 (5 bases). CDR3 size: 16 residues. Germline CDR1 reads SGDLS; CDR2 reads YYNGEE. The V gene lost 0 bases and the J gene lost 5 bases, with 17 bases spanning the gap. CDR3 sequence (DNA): TGTGCCAGCAGCGTAGGTCTCTCAGGGAGCGGGACTGAAGCTTTCTTT. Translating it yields CASSVGLSGSGTEAFF. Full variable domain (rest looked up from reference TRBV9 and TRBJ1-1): DSGVTQTPKHLITATGQRVTLRCSPRSGDLSVYWYQQSLDQGLQFLIQYYNGEERAKGNILERFSAQQFPDLHSELNLSSLELGDSALYFCASSVGLSGSGTEAFFGQGTRLTVV.

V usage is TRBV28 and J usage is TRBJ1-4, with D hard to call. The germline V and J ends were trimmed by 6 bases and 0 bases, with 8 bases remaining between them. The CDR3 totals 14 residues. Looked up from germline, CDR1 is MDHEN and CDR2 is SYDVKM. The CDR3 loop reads CASSLDATNEKLFF. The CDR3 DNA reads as TGTGCCAGCAGCCTGGACGCAACTAATGAAAAACTGTTTTTT. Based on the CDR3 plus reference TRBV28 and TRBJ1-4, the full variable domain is DVKVTQSSRYLVKRTGEKVFLECVQDMDHENMFWYRQDPGLGLRLIYFSYDVKMKEKGDIPEGYSVSREKKERFSLILESASTNQTSMYLCASSLDATNEKLFFGSGTQLSVL.

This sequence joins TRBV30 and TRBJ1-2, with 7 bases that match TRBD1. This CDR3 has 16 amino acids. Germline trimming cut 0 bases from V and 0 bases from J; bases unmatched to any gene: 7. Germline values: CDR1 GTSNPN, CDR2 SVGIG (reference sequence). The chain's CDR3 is CAWSVEGGLSNYGYTF. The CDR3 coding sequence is TGTGCCTGGAGTGTGGAAGGGGGCCTCTCTAACTATGGCTACACCTTC.

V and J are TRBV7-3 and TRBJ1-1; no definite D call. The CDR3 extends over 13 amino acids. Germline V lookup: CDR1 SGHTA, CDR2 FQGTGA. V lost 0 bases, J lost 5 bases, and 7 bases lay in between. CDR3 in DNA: TGTGCCAGCAGCTTAACGGCGCGGACTGAAGCTTTCTTT. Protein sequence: CASSLTARTEAFF. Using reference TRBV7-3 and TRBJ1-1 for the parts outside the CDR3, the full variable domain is GAGVSQTPSNKVTEKGKYVELRCDPISGHTALYWYRQSLGQGPEFLIYFQGTGAADDSGLPNDRFFAVRPEGSVSTLKIQRTERGDSAVYLCASSLTARTEAFFGQGTRLTVV.

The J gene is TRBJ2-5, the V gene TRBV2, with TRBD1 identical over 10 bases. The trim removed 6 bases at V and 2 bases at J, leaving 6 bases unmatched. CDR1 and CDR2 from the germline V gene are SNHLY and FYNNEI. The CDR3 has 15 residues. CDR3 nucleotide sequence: TGTGCCAGCAGAGAGGGACAGGGGCCTCAAGAGACCCAGTACTTC. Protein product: CASREGQGPQETQYF. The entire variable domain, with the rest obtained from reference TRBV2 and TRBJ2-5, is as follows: EPEVTQTPSHQVTQMGQEVILRCVPISNHLYFYWYRQILGQKVEFLVSFYNNEISEKSEIFDDQFSVERPDGSNFTLKIRSTKLEDSAMYFCASREGQGPQETQYFGPGTRLLVL.

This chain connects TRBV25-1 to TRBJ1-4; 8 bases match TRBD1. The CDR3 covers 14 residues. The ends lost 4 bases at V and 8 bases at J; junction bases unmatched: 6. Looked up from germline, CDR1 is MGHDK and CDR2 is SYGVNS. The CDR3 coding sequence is TGTGCCAGCAGTGCCCGGACAGGGCGGGAAAAACTGTTTTTT. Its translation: CASSARTGREKLFF.

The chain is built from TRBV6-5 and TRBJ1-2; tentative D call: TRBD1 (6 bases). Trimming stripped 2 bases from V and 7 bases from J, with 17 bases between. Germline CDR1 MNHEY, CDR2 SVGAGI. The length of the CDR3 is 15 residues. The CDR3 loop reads CASSYLSQGESGYTF. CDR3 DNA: TGTGCCAGCAGTTACCTCTCACAGGGTGAATCTGGCTACACCTTC.

CDR3 region: CASSLTGGGYGYTF. Here the CDR3 DNA reads TGTGCCAGCAGCTTGACAGGGGGAGGGTATGGCTACACCTTC. This chain connects TRBV5-6 to TRBJ1-2; 8 nucleotides match TRBD1. There are 14 residues in the CDR3. Germline CDR1 and CDR2: SGHDT and YYEEEE. J gave up 5 bases and V 1 base, and 4 bases lay outside the gene matches.

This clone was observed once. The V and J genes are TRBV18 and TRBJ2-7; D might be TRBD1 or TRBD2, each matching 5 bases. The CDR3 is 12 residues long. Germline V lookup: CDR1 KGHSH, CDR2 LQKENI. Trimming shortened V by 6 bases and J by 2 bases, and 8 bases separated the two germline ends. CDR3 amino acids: CASSTGPYEQYF. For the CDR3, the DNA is TGTGCCAGCTCCACGGGACCCTACGAGCAGTACTTC.

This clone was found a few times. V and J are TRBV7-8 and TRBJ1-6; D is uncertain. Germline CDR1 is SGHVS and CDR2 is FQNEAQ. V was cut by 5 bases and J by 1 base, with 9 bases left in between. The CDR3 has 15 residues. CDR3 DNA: TGTGCCAGCAGCCCGCGTTCATCCTATAATTCACCCCTCCACTTT. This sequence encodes CASSPRSSYNSPLHF.

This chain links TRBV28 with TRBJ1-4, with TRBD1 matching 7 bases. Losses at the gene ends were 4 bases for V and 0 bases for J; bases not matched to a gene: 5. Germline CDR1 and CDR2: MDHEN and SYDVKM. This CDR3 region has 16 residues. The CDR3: CASSSAGGTTNEKLFF. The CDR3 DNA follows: TGTGCCAGCAGTTCCGCAGGGGGAACAACTAATGAAAAACTGTTTTTT.

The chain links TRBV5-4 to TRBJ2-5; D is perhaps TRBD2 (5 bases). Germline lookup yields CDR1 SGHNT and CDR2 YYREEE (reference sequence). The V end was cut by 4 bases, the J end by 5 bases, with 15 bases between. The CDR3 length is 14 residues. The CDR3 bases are TGTGCCAGCAGCCCCGCGCGGGCACCGGAGACCCAGTACTTC. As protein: CASSPARAPETQYF.

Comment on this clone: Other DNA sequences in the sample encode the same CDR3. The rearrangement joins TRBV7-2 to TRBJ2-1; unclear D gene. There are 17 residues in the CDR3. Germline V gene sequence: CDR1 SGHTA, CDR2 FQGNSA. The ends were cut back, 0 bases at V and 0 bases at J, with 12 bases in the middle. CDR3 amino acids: CASSLARGLSSYNEQFF. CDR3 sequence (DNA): TGTGCCAGCAGCTTAGCCCGTGGCCTGAGCTCCTACAATGAGCAGTTCTTC.

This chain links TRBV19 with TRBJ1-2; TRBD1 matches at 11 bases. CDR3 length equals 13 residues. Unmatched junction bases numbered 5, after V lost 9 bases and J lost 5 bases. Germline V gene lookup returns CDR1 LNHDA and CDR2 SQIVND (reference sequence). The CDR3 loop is CASRDRGEYGYTF. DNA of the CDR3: TGTGCCAGCCGGGACAGGGGGGAGTATGGCTACACCTTC.

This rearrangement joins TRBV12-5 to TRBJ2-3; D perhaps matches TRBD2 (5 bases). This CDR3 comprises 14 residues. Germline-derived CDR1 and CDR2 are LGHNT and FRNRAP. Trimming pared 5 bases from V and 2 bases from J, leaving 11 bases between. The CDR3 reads CASGTRTITDTQYF. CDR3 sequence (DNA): TGTGCTAGTGGTACTAGGACCATCACAGATACGCAGTATTTT.

The CDR3 nucleotides are TGTGCCAGCAGCTTGGCGGGGGAGGGTCAGCCCCAGCATTTT. This gives the protein CASSLAGEGQPQHF. The chain carries TRBV5-4 and TRBJ1-5; tentatively, D is TRBD1 (5 bases). This CDR3 is 14 amino acids long. The germline V gene has CDR1 SGHNT and CDR2 YYREEE (reference sequence). Deletions cut 0 bases from V and 6 bases from J, with 10 bases between.

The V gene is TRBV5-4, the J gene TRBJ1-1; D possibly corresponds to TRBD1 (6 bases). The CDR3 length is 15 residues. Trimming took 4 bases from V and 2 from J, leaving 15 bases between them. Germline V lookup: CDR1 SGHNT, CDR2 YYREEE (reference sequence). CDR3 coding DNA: TGTGCCAGCAGCCCGCGGACAGAGATAAACACTGAAGCTTTCTTT. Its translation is CASSPRTEINTEAFF.

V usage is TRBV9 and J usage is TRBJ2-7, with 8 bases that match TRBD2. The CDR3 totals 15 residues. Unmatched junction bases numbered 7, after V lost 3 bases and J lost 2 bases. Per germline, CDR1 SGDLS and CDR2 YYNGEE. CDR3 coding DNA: TGTGCCAGCAGCGCCCTAGCGGGTCAGACCTACGAGCAGTACTTC. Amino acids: CASSALAGQTYEQYF.

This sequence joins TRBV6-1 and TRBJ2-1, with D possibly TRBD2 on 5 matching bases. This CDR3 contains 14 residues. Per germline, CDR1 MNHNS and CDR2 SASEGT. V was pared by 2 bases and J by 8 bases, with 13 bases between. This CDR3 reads CASSEYTRSDEQFF. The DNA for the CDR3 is TGTGCCAGCAGTGAATACACTAGATCGGATGAGCAGTTCTTC.

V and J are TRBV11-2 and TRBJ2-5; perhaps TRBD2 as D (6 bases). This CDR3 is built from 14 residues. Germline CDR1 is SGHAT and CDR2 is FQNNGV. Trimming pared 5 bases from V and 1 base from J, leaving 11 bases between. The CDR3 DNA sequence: TGTGCCAGCAGCCCCCGACTAGGCCAAGAGACCCAGTACTTC. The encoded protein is CASSPRLGQETQYF.

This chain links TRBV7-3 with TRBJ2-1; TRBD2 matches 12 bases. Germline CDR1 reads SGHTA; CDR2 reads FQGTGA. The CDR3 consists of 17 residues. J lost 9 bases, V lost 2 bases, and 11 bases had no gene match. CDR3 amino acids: CASSLGASGRASREQFF. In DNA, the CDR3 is TGTGCCAGCAGCTTAGGGGCTAGCGGGAGGGCCTCGCGTGAGCAGTTCTTC.

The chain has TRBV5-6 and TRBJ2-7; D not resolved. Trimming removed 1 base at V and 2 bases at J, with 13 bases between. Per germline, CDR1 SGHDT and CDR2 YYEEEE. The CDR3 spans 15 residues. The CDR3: CASSLLQVNTYEQYF. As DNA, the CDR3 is TGTGCCAGCAGCTTGCTTCAAGTGAATACCTACGAGCAGTACTTC.

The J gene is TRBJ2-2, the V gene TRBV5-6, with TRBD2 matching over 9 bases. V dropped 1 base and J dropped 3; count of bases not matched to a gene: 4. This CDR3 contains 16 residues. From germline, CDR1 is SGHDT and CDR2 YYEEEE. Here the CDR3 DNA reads TGTGCCAGCAGCTTGTTGCGGGGGGGCCACACCGGGGAGCTGTTTTTT. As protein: CASSLLRGGHTGELFF.

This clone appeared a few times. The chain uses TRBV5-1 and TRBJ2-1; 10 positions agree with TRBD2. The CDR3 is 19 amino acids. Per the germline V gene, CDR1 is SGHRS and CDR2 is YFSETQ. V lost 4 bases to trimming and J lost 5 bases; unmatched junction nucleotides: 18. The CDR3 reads CASSTGLAGDATTNNEQFF. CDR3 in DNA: TGCGCCAGCAGCACTGGGCTAGCGGGAGATGCCACAACGAACAATGAGCAGTTCTTC.

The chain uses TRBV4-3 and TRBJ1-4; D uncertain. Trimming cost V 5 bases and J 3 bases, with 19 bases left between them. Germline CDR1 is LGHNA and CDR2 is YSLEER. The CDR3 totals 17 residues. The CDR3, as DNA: TGCGCCAGCAGCTTCAGACCGGGTTTGTCAGCTAATGAAAAACTGTTTTTT. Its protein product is CASSFRPGLSANEKLFF.

The CDR3 region has the DNA TGTGCCAGCAGAAGGGGAAGCGGAGCCAAAAACATTCAGTACTTC. This encodes CASRRGSGAKNIQYF. The chain uses TRBV7-8 and TRBJ2-4; either TRBD1 or TRBD2 may fit D (5 bases each). The CDR3 contains 15 residues. Germline CDR1 is SGHVS and CDR2 is FQNEAQ. Trimming shortened V by 6 bases and J by 0 bases, and 12 bases separated the two germline ends.

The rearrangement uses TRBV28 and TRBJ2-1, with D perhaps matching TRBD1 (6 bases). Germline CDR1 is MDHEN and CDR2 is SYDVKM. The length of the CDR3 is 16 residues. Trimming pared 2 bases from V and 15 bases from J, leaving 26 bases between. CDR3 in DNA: TGTGCCAGCAGTTTACCTGGACAGCCCCATGCTTATAGTGGGTTCTTC. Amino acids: CASSLPGQPHAYSGFF.

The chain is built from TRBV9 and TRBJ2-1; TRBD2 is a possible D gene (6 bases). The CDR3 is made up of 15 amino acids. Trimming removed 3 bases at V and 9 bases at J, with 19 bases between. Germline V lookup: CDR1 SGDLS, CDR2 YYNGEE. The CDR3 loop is CASSARSSAGGEQFF. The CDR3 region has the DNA TGTGCCAGCAGCGCCCGCTCTAGCGCCGGGGGTGAGCAGTTCTTC.

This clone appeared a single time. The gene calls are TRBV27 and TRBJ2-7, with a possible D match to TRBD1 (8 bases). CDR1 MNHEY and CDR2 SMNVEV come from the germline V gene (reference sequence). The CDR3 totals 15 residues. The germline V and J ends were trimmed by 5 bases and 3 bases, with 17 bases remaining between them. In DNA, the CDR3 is TGTGCCAGCAGTCCCCAACAGGGGGGGATCTACGAGCAGTACTTC. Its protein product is CASSPQQGGIYEQYF.